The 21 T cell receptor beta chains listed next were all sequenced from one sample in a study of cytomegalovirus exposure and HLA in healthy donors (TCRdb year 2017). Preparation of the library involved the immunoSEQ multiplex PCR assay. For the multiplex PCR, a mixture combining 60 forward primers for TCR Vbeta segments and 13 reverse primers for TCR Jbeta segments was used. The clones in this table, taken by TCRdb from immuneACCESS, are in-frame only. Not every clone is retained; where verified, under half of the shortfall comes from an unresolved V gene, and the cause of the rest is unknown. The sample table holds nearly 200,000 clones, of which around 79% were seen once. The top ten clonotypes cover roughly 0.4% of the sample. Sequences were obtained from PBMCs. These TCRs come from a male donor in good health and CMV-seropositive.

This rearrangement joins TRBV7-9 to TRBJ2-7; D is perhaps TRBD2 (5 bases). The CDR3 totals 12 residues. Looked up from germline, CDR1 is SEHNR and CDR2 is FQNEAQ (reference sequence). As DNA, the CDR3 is TGTTCCTACGAGGGCCGGGGCTACGAGCAGTACTTC. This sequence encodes CSYEGRGYEQYF.

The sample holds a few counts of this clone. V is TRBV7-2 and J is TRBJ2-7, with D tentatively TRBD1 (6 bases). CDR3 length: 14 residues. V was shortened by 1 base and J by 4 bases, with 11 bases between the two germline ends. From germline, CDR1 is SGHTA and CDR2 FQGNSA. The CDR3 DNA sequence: TGTGCCAGCAGCTTAGGGACAGCCCAATACGAGCAGTACTTC. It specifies CASSLGTAQYEQYF.

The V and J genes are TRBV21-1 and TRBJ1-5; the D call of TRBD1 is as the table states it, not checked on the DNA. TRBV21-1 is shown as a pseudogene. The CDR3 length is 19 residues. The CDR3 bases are TGTGCCAGCACTGAATTGTTAAAGGTCCCGGGACACCCTCAAGAGCCCCAGCATTTT. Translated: CASTELLKVPGHPQEPQHF.

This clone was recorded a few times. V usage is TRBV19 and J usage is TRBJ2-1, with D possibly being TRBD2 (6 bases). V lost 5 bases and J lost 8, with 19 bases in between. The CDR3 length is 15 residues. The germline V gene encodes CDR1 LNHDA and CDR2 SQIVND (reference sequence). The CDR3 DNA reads TGTGCCAGTAGTCCTTATGGAGGGGTAGGGTATGAGCAGTTCTTC. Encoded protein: CASSPYGGVGYEQFF.

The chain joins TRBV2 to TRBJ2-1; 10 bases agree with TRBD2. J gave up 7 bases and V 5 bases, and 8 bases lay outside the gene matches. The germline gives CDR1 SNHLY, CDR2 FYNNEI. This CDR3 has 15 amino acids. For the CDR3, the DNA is TGTGCCAGCAGTCTAGCGGGGGTGATCATAAATGAGCAGTTCTTC. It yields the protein CASSLAGVIINEQFF.

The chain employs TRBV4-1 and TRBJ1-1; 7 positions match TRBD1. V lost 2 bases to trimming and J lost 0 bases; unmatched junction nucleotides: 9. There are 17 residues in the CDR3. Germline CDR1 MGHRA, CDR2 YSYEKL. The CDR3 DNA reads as TGCGCCAGCAGCCAACTCCGGGACAGCTTCATGAACACTGAAGCTTTCTTT. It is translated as CASSQLRDSFMNTEAFF.

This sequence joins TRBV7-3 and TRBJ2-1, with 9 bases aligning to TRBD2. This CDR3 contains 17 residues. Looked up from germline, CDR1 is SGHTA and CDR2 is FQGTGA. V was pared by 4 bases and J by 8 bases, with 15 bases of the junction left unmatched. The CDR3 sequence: CASSSRTGGGALDEQFF. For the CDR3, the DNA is TGTGCCAGCAGCTCCAGAACGGGCGGGGGGGCATTGGATGAGCAGTTCTTC.

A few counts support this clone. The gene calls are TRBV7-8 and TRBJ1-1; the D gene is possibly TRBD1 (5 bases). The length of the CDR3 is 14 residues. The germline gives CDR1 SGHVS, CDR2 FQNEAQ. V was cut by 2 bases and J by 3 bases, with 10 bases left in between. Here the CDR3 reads CASSLRAGYTEAFF. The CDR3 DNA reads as TGTGCCAGCAGCTTAAGAGCAGGGTACACTGAAGCTTTCTTT.

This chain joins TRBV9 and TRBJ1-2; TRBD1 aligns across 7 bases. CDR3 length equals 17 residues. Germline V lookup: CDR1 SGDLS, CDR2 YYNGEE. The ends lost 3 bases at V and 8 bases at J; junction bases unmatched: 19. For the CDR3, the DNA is TGTGCCAGCAGCGAGGCCGACAGGGCTCTTGGGTCGGGCGGCTACACCTTC. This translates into CASSEADRALGSGGYTF.

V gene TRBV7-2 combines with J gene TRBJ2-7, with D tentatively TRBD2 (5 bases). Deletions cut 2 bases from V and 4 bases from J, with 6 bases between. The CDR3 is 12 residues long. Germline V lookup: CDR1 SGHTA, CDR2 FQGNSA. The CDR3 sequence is CASSLWEYEQYF. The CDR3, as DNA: TGTGCCAGCAGCTTATGGGAGTACGAGCAGTACTTC.

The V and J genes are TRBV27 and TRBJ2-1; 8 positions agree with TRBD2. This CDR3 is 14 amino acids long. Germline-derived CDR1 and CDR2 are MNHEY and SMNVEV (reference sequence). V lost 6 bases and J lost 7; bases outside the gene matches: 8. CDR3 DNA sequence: TGTGCCAGCAGATCCGGGACTAGGTCTAATGAGCAGTTCTTC. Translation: CASRSGTRSNEQFF.

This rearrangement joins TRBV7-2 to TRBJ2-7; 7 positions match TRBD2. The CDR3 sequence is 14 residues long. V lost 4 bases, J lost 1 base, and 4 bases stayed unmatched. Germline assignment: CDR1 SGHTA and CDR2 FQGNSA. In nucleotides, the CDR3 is TGTGCCAGCAGCTCCTGGGAGGGGTCCTACGAGCAGTACTTC. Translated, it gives CASSSWEGSYEQYF.

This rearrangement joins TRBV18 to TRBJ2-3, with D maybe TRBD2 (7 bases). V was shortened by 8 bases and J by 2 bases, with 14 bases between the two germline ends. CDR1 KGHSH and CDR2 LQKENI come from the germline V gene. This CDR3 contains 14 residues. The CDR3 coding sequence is TGTGCCAGCGCAGACGGGGGGCACACAGATACGCAGTATTTT. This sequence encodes CASADGGHTDTQYF.

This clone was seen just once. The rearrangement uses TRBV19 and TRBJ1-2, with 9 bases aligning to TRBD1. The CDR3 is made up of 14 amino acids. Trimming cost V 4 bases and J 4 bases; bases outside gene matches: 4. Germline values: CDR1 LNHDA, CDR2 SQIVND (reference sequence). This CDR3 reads CASSTGQGRYGYTF. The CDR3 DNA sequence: TGTGCCAGTAGTACGGGACAGGGTCGCTATGGCTACACCTTC.

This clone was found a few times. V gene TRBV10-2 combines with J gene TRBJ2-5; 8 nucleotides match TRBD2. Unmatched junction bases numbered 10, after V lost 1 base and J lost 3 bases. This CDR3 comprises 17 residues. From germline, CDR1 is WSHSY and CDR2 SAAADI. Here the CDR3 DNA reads TGCGCCAGCAGTGAGTGGGTCGGCGGGGGGAGCGAAGAGACCCAGTACTTC. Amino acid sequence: CASSEWVGGGSEETQYF.

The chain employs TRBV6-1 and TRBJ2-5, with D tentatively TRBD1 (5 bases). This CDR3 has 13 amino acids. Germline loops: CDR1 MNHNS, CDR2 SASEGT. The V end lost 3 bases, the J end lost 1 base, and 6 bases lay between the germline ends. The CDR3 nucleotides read TGTGCCAGCAGTGAGGGGCCCCAAGAGACCCAGTACTTC. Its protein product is CASSEGPQETQYF.

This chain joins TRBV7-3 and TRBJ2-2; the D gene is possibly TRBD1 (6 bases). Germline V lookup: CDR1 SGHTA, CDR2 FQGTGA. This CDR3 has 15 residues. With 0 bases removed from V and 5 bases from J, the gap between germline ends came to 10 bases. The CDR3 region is CASSLTAGDTGELFF. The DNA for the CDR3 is TGTGCCAGCAGCTTAACGGCAGGGGATACCGGGGAGCTGTTTTTT.

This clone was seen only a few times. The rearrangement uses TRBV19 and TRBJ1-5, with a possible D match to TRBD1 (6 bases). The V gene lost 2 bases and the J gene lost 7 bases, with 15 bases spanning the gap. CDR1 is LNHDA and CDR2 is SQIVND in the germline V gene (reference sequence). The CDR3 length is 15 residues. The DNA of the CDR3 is TGTGCCAGTAGTATATCCTCAGGGGCGCGACAGCCCCAGCATTTT. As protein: CASSISSGARQPQHF.

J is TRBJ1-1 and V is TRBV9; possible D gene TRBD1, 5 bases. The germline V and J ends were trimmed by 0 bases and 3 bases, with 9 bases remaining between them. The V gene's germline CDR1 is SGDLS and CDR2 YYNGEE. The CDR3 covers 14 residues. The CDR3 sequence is CASSVGWGHTEAFF. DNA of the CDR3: TGTGCCAGCAGCGTAGGATGGGGCCACACTGAAGCTTTCTTT. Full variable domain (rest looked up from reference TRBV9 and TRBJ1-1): DSGVTQTPKHLITATGQRVTLRCSPRSGDLSVYWYQQSLDQGLQFLIQYYNGEERAKGNILERFSAQQFPDLHSELNLSSLELGDSALYFCASSVGWGHTEAFFGQGTRLTVV.

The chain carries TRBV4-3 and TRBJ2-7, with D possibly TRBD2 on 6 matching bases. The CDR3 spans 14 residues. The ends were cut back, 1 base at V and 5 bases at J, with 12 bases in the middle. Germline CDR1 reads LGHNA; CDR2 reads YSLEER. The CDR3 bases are TGCGCCAGCAGCCAAGGGGGGGTAGTGGACGAGCAGTACTTC. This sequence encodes CASSQGGVVDEQYF.

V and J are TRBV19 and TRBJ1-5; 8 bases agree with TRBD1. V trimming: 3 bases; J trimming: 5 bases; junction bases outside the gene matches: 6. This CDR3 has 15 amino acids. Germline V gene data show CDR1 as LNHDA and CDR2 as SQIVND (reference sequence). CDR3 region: CASSIRQGIDQPQHF. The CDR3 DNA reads TGTGCCAGTAGTATTAGACAGGGGATCGATCAGCCCCAGCATTTT.